These T cell receptor beta chains were read from a single sample in a study of T cell repertoires in cytomegalovirus infection. TCRdb used MiXCR to reprocess the reads, holding one entry per CDR3 protein. The table has tens of thousands of distinct CDR3 sequences, about 26% seen once. What these receptors recognize is not known. Material: CD8+ T cells from cultured PBMCs, obtained from culture after CMV antigen stimulation. Receptors originate from a human donor in good health (CMV status not recorded). Some clones in this sample may be carry-over from other donors' samples. Each CDR3 is given without its conserved first and last residue. Each record gives: D gene, V gene, clone size, CDR3 protein. D genes are given only for firm matches. Expanded clones are given a class, and other clones once, few, many or no size at all.

NA	TRBV19	NA	ASSLGARYEQY
TRBD1	TRBV19	NA	ASSMRGHTEAF
TRBD2	TRBV6-4	NA	ASSAWEGDEQY
NA	TRBV7-6	few	ASSLAEGRVGEQY
NA	TRBV19	NA	ASSIVGRTDNEQF
TRBD2	TRBV7-3	NA	ASSSSPSGGDNEQF
TRBD1	TRBV11-2	NA	ASSFPGTGFTEAF
TRBD1	TRBV12-3/TRBV12-4	NA	ASSPGQALGETYEQY
NA	TRBV24-1	few	ATSDTASQELF
TRBD1	TRBV5-6	few	ASSVGQGNQPQH
TRBD1	TRBV15	NA	ATSRSGRQGGNYGYT
NA	TRBV10-2	NA	ASSLTGNPGELF
TRBD2	TRBV4-3	few	ASSQEVAGVGEQY
TRBD2	TRBV4-1	many	ASSQDWEGTQETQY
TRBD1	TRBV27	NA	ASRGDSLGYSQPQH
NA	TRBV19	NA	ASRNRAVGTEEQY
NA	TRBV19	NA	ASSIGIGQLTDTQY
TRBD2	TRBV19	few	ASSILLAGGGGDEQF
TRBD2	TRBV20-1	NA	SAALAGGRHTQY
NA	TRBV6-2/TRBV6-3	NA	ASSFRGTESYRARHEQY
NA	TRBV25-1	few	ASSSGEYGNTEAF
NA	TRBV7-9	NA	ASSLSQDQYGYEQY
NA	TRBV14	NA	ASSQTVSGNTIY
NA	TRBV4-3	NA	ASSQDNSNSYNSPLH
NA	TRBV4-1	NA	ASSQGGVVYEQY
NA	TRBV2	many	ASSEDGIGNIQY
NA	TRBV7-9	many	ASSLTQDQETQY
NA	TRBV7-8	many	ASSLGQGGNTEAF
TRBD1	TRBV10-3	few	AISETSIGTDNTGELF
NA	TRBV15	NA	ATSKPFEGWNTEAF
TRBD2	TRBV24-1	few	ATSDLLVSGRTTTPYEQY
NA	TRBV20-1	few	SASGDTEAF
NA	TRBV7-2	many	ASSPKTDLYT
NA	TRBV28	NA	ASSFLRDYQPQH
NA	TRBV13	few	ASSLGRGTEQF
NA	TRBV5-6	NA	ASSLVSSGEAYEQY
NA	TRBV20-1	NA	SADIIGPDTQY
TRBD1	TRBV28	few	ASRPGTGPSEGNTIY
TRBD2	TRBV7-2	many	ASSLTSGRAAGANVLT
NA	TRBV20-1	NA	SAWDRNYNSPLH
TRBD1	TRBV6-1	few	ASSEETRGRGLDEQY
TRBD2	TRBV9	few	ASSLAGGEGAYNEQF
NA	TRBV18	few	ASSPSTPNIQY